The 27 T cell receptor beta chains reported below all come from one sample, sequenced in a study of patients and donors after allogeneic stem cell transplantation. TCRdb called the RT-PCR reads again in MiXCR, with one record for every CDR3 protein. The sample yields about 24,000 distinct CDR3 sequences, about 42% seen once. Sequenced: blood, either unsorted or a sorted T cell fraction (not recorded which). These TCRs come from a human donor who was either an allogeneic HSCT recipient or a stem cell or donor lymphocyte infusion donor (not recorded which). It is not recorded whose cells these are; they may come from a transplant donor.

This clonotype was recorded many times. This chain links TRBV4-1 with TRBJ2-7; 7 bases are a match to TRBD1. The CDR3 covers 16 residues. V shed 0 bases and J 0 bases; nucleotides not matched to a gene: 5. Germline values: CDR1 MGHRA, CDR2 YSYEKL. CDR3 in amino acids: CASSQEYRGSSYEQYF. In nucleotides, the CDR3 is TGCGCCAGCAGCCAAGAATACAGGGGTAGCTCCTACGAGCAGTACTTC.

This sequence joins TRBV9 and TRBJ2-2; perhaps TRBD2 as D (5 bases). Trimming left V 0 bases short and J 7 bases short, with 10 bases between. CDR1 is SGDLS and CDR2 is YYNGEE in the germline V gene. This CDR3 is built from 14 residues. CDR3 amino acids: CASSVVMEDGELFF. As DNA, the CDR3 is TGTGCCAGCAGCGTAGTAATGGAGGACGGGGAGCTGTTTTTT.

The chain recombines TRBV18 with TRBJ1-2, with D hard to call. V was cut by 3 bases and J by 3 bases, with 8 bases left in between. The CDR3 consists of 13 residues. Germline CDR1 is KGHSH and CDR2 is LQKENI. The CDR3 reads CASSPGSHYGYTF. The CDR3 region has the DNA TGTGCCAGCTCACCGGGCAGCCACTATGGCTACACCTTC.

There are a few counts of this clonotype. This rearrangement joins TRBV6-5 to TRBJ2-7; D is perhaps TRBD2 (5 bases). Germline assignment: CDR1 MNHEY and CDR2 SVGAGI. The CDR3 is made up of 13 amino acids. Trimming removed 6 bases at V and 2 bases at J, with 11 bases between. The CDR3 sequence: CASRRRTAYEQYF. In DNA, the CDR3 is TGTGCCAGCAGACGCCGGACTGCCTACGAGCAGTACTTC.

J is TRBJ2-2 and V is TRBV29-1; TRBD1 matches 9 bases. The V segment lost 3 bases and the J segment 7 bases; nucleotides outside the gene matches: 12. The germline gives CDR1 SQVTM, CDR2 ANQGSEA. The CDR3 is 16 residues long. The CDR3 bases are TGCAGCGTTGAGGGGTTCAGGGGACAGGGCGGCGGGGAGCTGTTTTTT. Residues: CSVEGFRGQGGGELFF.

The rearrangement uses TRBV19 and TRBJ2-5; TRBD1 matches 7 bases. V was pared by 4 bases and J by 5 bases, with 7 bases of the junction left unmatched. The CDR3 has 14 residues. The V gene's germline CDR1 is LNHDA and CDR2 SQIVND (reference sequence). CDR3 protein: CASSTYRGGETQYF. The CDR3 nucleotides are TGTGCCAGTAGTACGTACAGGGGCGGGGAGACCCAGTACTTC.

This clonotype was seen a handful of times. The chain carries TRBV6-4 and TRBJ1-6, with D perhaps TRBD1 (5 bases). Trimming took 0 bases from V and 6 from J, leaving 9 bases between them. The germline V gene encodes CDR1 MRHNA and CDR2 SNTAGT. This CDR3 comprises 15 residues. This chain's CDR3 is CASSDSRGRNSPLHF. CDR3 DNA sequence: TGTGCCAGCAGTGACTCGAGGGGTCGTAATTCACCCCTCCACTTT.

CDR3 DNA: TGTGCCAGCAGCCCATCCTACGGCTCCGGGGAGACCCAGTACTTC. Translated: CASSPSYGSGETQYF. The chain carries TRBV7-8 and TRBJ2-5; D not resolved. Trimming stripped 5 bases from V and 5 bases from J, with 18 bases between. CDR1 is SGHVS and CDR2 is FQNEAQ in the germline V gene. This CDR3 comprises 15 residues.

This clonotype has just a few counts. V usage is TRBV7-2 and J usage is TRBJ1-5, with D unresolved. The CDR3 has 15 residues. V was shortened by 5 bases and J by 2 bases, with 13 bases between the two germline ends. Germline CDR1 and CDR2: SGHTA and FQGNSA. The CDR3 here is CASSLTGVGNQPQHF. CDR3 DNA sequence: TGTGCCAGCAGCCTTACTGGGGTTGGCAATCAGCCCCAGCATTTT.

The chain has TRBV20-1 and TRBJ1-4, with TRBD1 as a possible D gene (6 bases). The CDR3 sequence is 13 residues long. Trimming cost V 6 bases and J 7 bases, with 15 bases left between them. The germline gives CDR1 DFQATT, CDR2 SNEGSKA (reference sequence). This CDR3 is CSAQGGRSEKLFF. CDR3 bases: TGCAGTGCCCAAGGGGGTCGGAGTGAAAAACTGTTTTTT.

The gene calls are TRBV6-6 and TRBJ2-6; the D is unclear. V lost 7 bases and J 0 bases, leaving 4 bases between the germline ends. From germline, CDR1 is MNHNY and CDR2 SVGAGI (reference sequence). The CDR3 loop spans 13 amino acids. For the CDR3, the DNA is TGTGCCAGCAAGAACTCTGGGGCCAACGTCCTGACTTTC. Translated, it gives CASKNSGANVLTF.

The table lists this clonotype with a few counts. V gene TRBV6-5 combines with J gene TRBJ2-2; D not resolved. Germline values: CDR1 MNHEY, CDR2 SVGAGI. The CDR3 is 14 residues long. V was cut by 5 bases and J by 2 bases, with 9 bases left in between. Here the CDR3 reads CASSRTGNTGELFF. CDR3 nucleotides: TGTGCCAGCAGTAGGACGGGCAACACCGGGGAGCTGTTTTTT.

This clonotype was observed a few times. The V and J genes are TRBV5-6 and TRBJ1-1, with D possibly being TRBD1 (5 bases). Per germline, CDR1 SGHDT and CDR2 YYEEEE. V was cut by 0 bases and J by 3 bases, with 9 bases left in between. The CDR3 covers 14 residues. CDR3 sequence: CASSLGGMDTEAFF. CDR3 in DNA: TGTGCCAGCAGCTTGGGGGGGATGGACACTGAAGCTTTCTTT.

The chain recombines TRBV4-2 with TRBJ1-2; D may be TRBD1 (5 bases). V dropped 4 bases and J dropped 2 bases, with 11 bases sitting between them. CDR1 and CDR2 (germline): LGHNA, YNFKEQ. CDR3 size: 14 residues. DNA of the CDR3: TGTGCCAGCAGCCGTATGGACACCAACTATGGCTACACCTTC. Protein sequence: CASSRMDTNYGYTF.

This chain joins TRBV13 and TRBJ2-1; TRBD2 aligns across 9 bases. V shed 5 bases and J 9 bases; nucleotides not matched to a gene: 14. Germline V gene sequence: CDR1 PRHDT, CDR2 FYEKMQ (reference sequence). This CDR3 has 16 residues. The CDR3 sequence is CASSPEGREGRGEQFF. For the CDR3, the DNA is TGTGCCAGCAGCCCCGAGGGGCGGGAGGGCCGAGGTGAGCAGTTCTTC. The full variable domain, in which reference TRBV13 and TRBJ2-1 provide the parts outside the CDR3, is AAGVIQSPRHLIKEKRETATLKCYPIPRHDTVYWYQQGPGQDPQFLISFYEKMQSDKGSIPDRFSAQQFSDYHSELNMSSLELGDSALYFCASSPEGREGRGEQFFGPGTRLTVL.

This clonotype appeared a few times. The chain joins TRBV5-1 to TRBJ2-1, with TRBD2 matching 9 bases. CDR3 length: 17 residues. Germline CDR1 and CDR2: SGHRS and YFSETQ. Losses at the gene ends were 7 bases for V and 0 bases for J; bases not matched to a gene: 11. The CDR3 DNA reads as TGCGCCAGCCGACTAGCGGACATTTGGAGCTCCTACAATGAGCAGTTCTTC. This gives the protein CASRLADIWSSYNEQFF.

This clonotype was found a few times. Here the CDR3 reads CASSYSNGARYPNEKLFF. In DNA, the CDR3 is TGTGCCAGCAGTTACTCGAATGGGGCCCGTTACCCTAATGAAAAACTGTTTTTT. V is TRBV6-5 and J is TRBJ1-4, with D tentatively TRBD1 (5 bases). This CDR3 comprises 18 residues. Germline CDR1 MNHEY, CDR2 SVGAGI. The V end was cut by 0 bases, the J end by 3 bases, with 17 bases between.

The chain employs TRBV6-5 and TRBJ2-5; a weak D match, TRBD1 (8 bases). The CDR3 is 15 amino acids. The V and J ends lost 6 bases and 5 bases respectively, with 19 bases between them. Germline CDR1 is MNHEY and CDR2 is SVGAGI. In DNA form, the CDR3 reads TGTGCCAGCAGGACAGGCACAGGGGGGGCGGAGACCCAGTACTTC. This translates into CASRTGTGGAETQYF.

The CDR3 DNA follows: TGTGCCAGCTCACCTGCGGGACCCGCTTCAGATACGCAGTATTTT. It translates to CASSPAGPASDTQYF. The chain carries TRBV18 and TRBJ2-3; tentatively, D is TRBD2 (6 bases). The V end was cut by 3 bases, the J end by 4 bases, with 14 bases between. Germline V gene data show CDR1 as KGHSH and CDR2 as LQKENI. The CDR3 extends over 15 amino acids.

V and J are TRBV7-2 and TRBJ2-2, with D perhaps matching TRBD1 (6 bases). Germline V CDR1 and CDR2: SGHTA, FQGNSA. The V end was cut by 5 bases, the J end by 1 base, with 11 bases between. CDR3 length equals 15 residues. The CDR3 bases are TGTGCCAGCAGCCTGTGGACAGTGAACACCGGGGAGCTGTTTTTT. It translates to CASSLWTVNTGELFF. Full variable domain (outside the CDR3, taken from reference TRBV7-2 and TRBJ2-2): GAGVSQSPSNKVTEKGKDVELRCDPISGHTALYWYRQSLGQGLEFLIYFQGNSAPDKSGLPSDRFSAERTGGSVSTLTIQRTQQEDSAVYLCASSLWTVNTGELFFGEGSRLTVL.

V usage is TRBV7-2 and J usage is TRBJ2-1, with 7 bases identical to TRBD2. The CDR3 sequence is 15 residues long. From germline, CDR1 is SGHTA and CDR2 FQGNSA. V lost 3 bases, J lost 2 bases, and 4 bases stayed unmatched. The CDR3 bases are TGTGCCAGCAGCTTCCGGGACTACCCCTACAATGAGCAGTTCTTC. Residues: CASSFRDYPYNEQFF.

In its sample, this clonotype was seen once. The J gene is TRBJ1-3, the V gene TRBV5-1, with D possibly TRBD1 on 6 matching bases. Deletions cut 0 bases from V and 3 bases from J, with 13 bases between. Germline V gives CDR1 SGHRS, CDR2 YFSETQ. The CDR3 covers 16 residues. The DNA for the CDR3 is TGCGCCAGCAGCTTGGAATGGGGGCAGTTTGGAAACACCATATATTTT. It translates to CASSLEWGQFGNTIYF.

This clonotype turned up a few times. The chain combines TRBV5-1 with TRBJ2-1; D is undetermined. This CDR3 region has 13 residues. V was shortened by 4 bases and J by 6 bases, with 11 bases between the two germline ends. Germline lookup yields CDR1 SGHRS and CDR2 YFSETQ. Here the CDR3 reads CASSQGPVNEQFF. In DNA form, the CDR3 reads TGCGCCAGCAGCCAAGGACCCGTCAATGAGCAGTTCTTC.

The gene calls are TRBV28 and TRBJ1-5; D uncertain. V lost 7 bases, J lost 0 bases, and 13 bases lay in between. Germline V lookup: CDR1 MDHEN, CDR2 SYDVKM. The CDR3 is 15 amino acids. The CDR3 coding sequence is TGTGCCAGCACTCCTTTAGAAGATAGCAATCAGCCCCAGCATTTT. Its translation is CASTPLEDSNQPQHF.

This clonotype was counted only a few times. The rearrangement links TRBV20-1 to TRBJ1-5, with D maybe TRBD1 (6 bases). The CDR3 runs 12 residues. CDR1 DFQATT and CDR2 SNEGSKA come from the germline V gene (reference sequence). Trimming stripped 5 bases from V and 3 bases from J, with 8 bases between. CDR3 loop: CSARDTNQPQHF. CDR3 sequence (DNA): TGCAGTGCTCGGGACACCAATCAGCCCCAGCATTTT.

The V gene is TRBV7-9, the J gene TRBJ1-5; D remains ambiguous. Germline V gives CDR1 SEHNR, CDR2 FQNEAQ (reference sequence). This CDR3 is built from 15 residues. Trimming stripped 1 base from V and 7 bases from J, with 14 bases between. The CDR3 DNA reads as TGTGCCAGCAGCTTAGAGGAGGGTTCTTTGCAGCCCCAGCATTTT. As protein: CASSLEEGSLQPQHF.

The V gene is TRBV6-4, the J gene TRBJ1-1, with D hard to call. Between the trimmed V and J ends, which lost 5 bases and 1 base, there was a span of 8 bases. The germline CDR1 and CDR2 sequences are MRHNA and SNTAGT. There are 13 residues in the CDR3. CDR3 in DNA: TGTGCCAGCAGTAAGGAGGGGAACACTGAAGCTTTCTTT. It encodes CASSKEGNTEAFF.